Listed here are 29 T cell receptor beta chains from one sample, sequenced in a study of T-cell reconstitution after alpha-beta-depleted transplantation in children. Using unique molecular identifiers, the investigators prepared the TCRbeta library. Each CDR3 protein is one row after TCRdb ran MiXCR on the PCR reads. The table has around 490,000 distinct CDR3 sequences, over 10% seen once. Source: PBMCs, mostly from graft donor cells, taken 180 days after TCRalphabeta/CD19-depleted stem cell transplant. These receptors all stem from a female patient between 2 and 10 years old who had a stem cell transplant for aplastic anemia, so the T cells may come from the graft donor.

This clonotype has more than one count but fewer than ten. The J gene is TRBJ2-1, the V gene TRBV5-1; the D gene is possibly TRBD1 (5 bases). CDR1 SGHRS and CDR2 YFSETQ come from the germline V gene. The CDR3 loop spans 15 amino acids. Trimming took off 0 bases at V and 2 bases at J, with 9 bases between the two ends. The CDR3 coding sequence is TGCGCCAGCAGCTTGGCAGGACACCCCTACAATGAGCAGTTCTTC. Its translation is CASSLAGHPYNEQFF.

This clonotype was seen a handful of times. The V and J genes are TRBV5-1 and TRBJ2-7; TRBD2 aligns across 13 bases. CDR1 SGHRS and CDR2 YFSETQ come from the germline V gene. V dropped 0 bases and J dropped 4; count of bases not matched to a gene: 4. The CDR3 has 16 amino acids. This chain's CDR3 is CASSLALAGGVYEQYF. The CDR3 coding sequence is TGCGCCAGCAGCTTGGCACTAGCGGGAGGGGTTTACGAGCAGTACTTC. The whole variable domain, remainder taken from reference TRBV5-1 and TRBJ2-7, is KAGVTQTPRYLIKTRGQQVTLSCSPISGHRSVSWYQQTPGQGLQFLFEYFSETQRNKGNFPGRFSGRQFSNSRSEMNVSTLELGDSALYLCASSLALAGGVYEQYFGPGTRLTVT.

The J gene is TRBJ2-5, the V gene TRBV19; 11 nucleotides match TRBD2. Germline trimming cut 5 bases from V and 2 bases from J; bases unmatched to any gene: 10. CDR1 LNHDA and CDR2 SQIVND come from the germline V gene (reference sequence). The CDR3 runs to 17 residues. CDR3 DNA: TGTGCCAGTAGTGATCGGACTAGCGGGTGGACTCAAGAGACCCAGTACTTC. This translates into CASSDRTSGWTQETQYF.

This clonotype was picked up a small number of times. The chain uses TRBV7-2 and TRBJ2-7; 9 nucleotides align to TRBD2. The CDR3 sequence is 13 residues long. V lost 9 bases to trimming and J lost 4 bases; unmatched junction nucleotides: 7. CDR1 is SGHTA and CDR2 is FQGNSA in the germline V gene. CDR3 DNA sequence: TGTGCCAGGGGGCGGGAGGGGGGATACGAGCAGTACGTC. Amino acid sequence: CARGREGGYEQYV.

The chain joins TRBV6-1 to TRBJ2-1, with no clear D. V lost 7 bases and J 7 bases, leaving 23 bases between the germline ends. Germline V gene data show CDR1 as MNHNS and CDR2 as SASEGT. This CDR3 is 16 amino acids long. The CDR3 sequence: CASNPLQDQPRNEQFF. CDR3 nucleotides: TGTGCCAGCAACCCCCTCCAGGACCAACCTCGGAATGAGCAGTTCTTC.

The chain has TRBV20-1 and TRBJ1-4; D unclear. CDR3 length: 15 residues. Germline values: CDR1 DFQATT, CDR2 SNEGSKA (reference sequence). The V end was cut by 2 bases, the J end by 8 bases, with 18 bases between. The CDR3 loop reads CSARNSRGTREKLFF. CDR3 bases: TGCAGTGCTAGAAACTCCCGGGGTACGAGGGAAAAACTGTTTTTT.

This clonotype was found a few times. This chain connects TRBV15 to TRBJ2-7; TRBD2 matches 10 bases. Per germline, CDR1 LNHNV and CDR2 YYDKDF (reference sequence). V trimming: 2 bases; J trimming: 6 bases; junction bases outside the gene matches: 10. CDR3 size: 16 residues. The CDR3 bases are TGTGCCACCAGCAGACCGCCTAGCGGGAGATTGGGCGAGCAGTACTTC. Encoded protein: CATSRPPSGRLGEQYF. The complete variable domain, with remaining parts taken from reference TRBV15 and TRBJ2-7, reads DAMVIQNPRYQVTQFGKPVTLSCSQTLNHNVMYWYQQKSSQAPKLLFHYYDKDFNNEADTPDNFQSRRPNTSFCFLDIRSPGLGDTAMYLCATSRPPSGRLGEQYFGPGTRLTVT.

In this sample, this clonotype turned up many times. The rearrangement joins TRBV5-5 to TRBJ2-7; tentatively, D is TRBD1 or TRBD2 (5 bases each). The V gene lost 0 bases and the J gene lost 4 bases, with 11 bases spanning the gap. Germline values: CDR1 SGHKS, CDR2 YYEKEE (reference sequence). The CDR3 totals 14 residues. CDR3 in amino acids: CASSLDWGSYEQYV. The CDR3 coding sequence is TGTGCCAGCAGCTTGGACTGGGGGTCATACGAGCAGTACGTC.

The rearrangement joins TRBV5-1 to TRBJ2-1; tentative D call: TRBD2 (6 bases). The CDR3 length is 16 residues. CDR1 is SGHRS, CDR2 YFSETQ, per germline. With 4 bases removed from V and 4 bases from J, the gap between germline ends came to 18 bases. The CDR3 spells CASSPDPDYTYNEQFF. The CDR3 DNA sequence: TGCGCCAGCAGCCCGGATCCGGACTACACTTACAATGAGCAGTTCTTC.

In this sample, this clonotype turned up a few times. The rearrangement joins TRBV19 to TRBJ2-2; the D gene is possibly TRBD1 (5 bases). This CDR3 region has 14 residues. The germline V gene encodes CDR1 LNHDA and CDR2 SQIVND (reference sequence). Trimming shortened V by 5 bases and J by 4 bases, and 11 bases separated the two germline ends. The CDR3 nucleotides read TGTGCCAGTAGTTCTCGCGACAGCACCGGGGAGCTGTTTTTT. Its translation: CASSSRDSTGELFF.

DNA for the CDR3: TGCGCCAGCAGCCCGGCGGGGGGCCTCTACAATGAGCAGTTCTTC. Translation: CASSPAGGLYNEQFF. The J gene is TRBJ2-1, the V gene TRBV5-1; 8 bases agree with TRBD2. The CDR3 is made up of 15 amino acids. V was pared by 4 bases and J by 3 bases, with 6 bases of the junction left unmatched. Germline CDR1 reads SGHRS; CDR2 reads YFSETQ.

V gene TRBV2 combines with J gene TRBJ2-1; 7 positions match TRBD1. The CDR3 spans 16 residues. Germline values: CDR1 SNHLY, CDR2 FYNNEI. V was pared by 4 bases and J by 6 bases, with 12 bases of the junction left unmatched. The CDR3 DNA sequence: TGTGCCAGCAGTGTACGGGACAGTCTAGGGTCCAATGAGCAGTTCTTC. Translated, it gives CASSVRDSLGSNEQFF.

The chain uses TRBV4-3 and TRBJ1-5; unclear D gene. Germline CDR1 is LGHNA and CDR2 is YSLEER. The germline V and J ends were trimmed by 0 bases and 2 bases, with 11 bases remaining between them. The CDR3 sequence is 16 residues long. The CDR3 sequence: CASSQESGSRNQPQHF. The CDR3 region has the DNA TGCGCCAGCAGCCAAGAATCGGGCAGCCGCAATCAGCCCCAGCATTTT.

This clonotype was seen ten or more times. J is TRBJ2-2 and V is TRBV4-3; D is uncertain. From germline, CDR1 is LGHNA and CDR2 YSLEER. The V end lost 4 bases, the J end lost 1 base, and 7 bases lay between the germline ends. The CDR3 is made up of 14 amino acids. The CDR3 bases are TGCGCCAGCAGCCCGGGCGGGAACACCGGGGAGCTGTTTTTT. This codes for CASSPGGNTGELFF.

This clonotype was recorded at least ten times. This chain joins TRBV7-2 and TRBJ1-3; a weak D match, TRBD1 (5 bases). CDR1 SGHTA and CDR2 FQGNSA come from the germline V gene. V was clipped by 2 bases and J by 7 bases, with 15 bases between them. This CDR3 contains 15 residues. The CDR3 coding sequence is TGTGCCAGCAGCTTAACCGGGGCAGGTCGGAACACCATATATTTT. It codes for CASSLTGAGRNTIYF.

This clonotype was observed a few times. CDR3 DNA sequence: TGCGCCAGCAGCTTGGGAGGTCAGATCCTCTCCTACGAGCAGTACTTC. It yields the protein CASSLGGQILSYEQYF. The V and J genes are TRBV5-1 and TRBJ2-7; D gene unclear. CDR3 length: 16 amino acids. The germline V gene has CDR1 SGHRS and CDR2 YFSETQ. V was trimmed by 0 bases and J by 0 bases, leaving 13 bases between them.

The gene calls are TRBV28 and TRBJ1-1, with unresolved D. The germline V gene encodes CDR1 MDHEN and CDR2 SYDVKM. V was pared by 7 bases and J by 5 bases, with 20 bases between. There are 15 residues in the CDR3. The CDR3 DNA reads TGTGCCAGCAACCCCCAAAAGGGAGGGTTGACTGAAGCTTTCTTT. Encoded protein: CASNPQKGGLTEAFF.

This clonotype was observed many times. The chain recombines TRBV12-3 or TRBV12-4 with TRBJ1-2, with 8 bases identical to TRBD1. This CDR3 contains 13 residues. V lost 5 bases and J lost 8; bases outside the gene matches: 7. The CDR3 DNA reads TGTGCCAGCAGTCCCACAGGGGGAAGGGGCTACACCTTC. It yields the protein CASSPTGGRGYTF.

This clonotype was seen ten or more times. V usage is TRBV5-6 and J usage is TRBJ2-3; 7 bases are shared with TRBD1. Germline CDR1 SGHDT, CDR2 YYEEEE. CDR3 size: 15 residues. The trim removed 0 bases at V and 4 bases at J, leaving 5 bases unmatched. DNA of the CDR3: TGTGCCAGCAGCTTGGTAGGGGGCGGGTCAGATACGCAGTATTTT. This gives the protein CASSLVGGGSDTQYF.

In its sample, this clonotype was seen many times. The V gene is TRBV5-1, the J gene TRBJ2-5, with 12 bases matching TRBD2. V trimming: 3 bases; J trimming: 5 bases; junction bases outside the gene matches: 14. The CDR3 consists of 18 residues. Looked up from germline, CDR1 is SGHRS and CDR2 is YFSETQ. CDR3 sequence reads: CASSSGARLAGGSETQYF. For the CDR3, the DNA is TGCGCCAGCAGCTCTGGTGCCCGTCTAGCGGGAGGGAGTGAGACCCAGTACTTC.

This clonotype has a handful of counts. The J gene is TRBJ2-5, the V gene TRBV28; maybe TRBD1 (6 bases). The CDR3 consists of 15 residues. The V gene lost 2 bases and the J gene lost 4 bases, with 14 bases spanning the gap. Germline loops: CDR1 MDHEN, CDR2 SYDVKM. DNA of the CDR3: TGTGCCAGCAGTTTAGGGGGCGCGAGGCGAGAGACCCAGTACTTC. Its protein is CASSLGGARRETQYF.

This clonotype was recorded at least ten times. The rearrangement links TRBV12-3 or TRBV12-4 to TRBJ2-2; no clear D. This CDR3 is built from 15 residues. Deletions cut 5 bases from V and 1 base from J, with 11 bases between. CDR3 sequence: CASSVSAMNTGELFF. CDR3 bases: TGTGCCAGCAGTGTATCCGCCATGAACACCGGGGAGCTGTTTTTT.

This clonotype was seen many times. This chain connects TRBV20-1 to TRBJ1-5; weak D call: TRBD1 (5 bases). The CDR3 contains 19 residues. Per the germline V gene, CDR1 is DFQATT and CDR2 is SNEGSKA (reference sequence). Trimming removed 1 base from V and 3 bases from J, with 25 bases in between. The CDR3, as DNA: TGCAGTGCTAGAGGGGACTCGGGCAGTATCCCCGGTCTCAATCAGCCCCAGCATTTT. Amino acids: CSARGDSGSIPGLNQPQHF.

This clonotype was found a few times. This chain connects TRBV20-1 to TRBJ2-3; 8 bases match TRBD2. The CDR3 is 16 amino acids. CDR1 is DFQATT, CDR2 SNEGSKA, per germline (reference sequence). Trimming at V came to 6 bases and at J to 2 bases, leaving 13 bases not matched to a gene. CDR3 protein: CSAQPLAGSYTDTQYF. CDR3 DNA: TGCAGTGCACAGCCGCTAGCGGGTTCCTACACAGATACGCAGTATTTT.

This clonotype was recorded many times. The J gene is TRBJ2-3, the V gene TRBV12-5, with TRBD2 matching 14 bases. The CDR3 extends over 18 amino acids. Unmatched junction bases numbered 11, after V lost 6 bases and J lost 3 bases. Germline V gene data show CDR1 as LGHNT and CDR2 as FRNRAP. The CDR3 region is CASGFSGLAGVRTDTQYF. CDR3 nucleotide sequence: TGTGCTAGTGGGTTCTCGGGACTAGCGGGAGTGCGGACAGATACGCAGTATTTT.

In its sample, this clonotype was seen a few times. This chain links TRBV7-9 with TRBJ1-5, with 7 bases that match TRBD1. Germline CDR1 reads SEHNR; CDR2 reads FQNEAQ (reference sequence). V was pared by 4 bases and J by 11 bases, with 14 bases of the junction left unmatched. The CDR3 is 15 amino acids. The CDR3 DNA sequence: TGTGCCAGCAGCTCTACAGGGGCGGCAGAACAGTCCCAGCATTTT. It translates to CASSSTGAAEQSQHF.

This clonotype showed up just a few times. The CDR3 here is CASSLVQLRDTEAFF. CDR3 nucleotide sequence: TGCGCCAGCAGCTTGGTACAGCTCAGGGACACTGAAGCTTTCTTT. V is TRBV5-1 and J is TRBJ1-1; D possibly corresponds to TRBD1 (5 bases). The CDR3 runs 15 residues. The V gene's germline CDR1 is SGHRS and CDR2 YFSETQ. V lost 0 bases to trimming and J lost 3 bases, with 12 bases between them.

This clonotype showed up just a few times. This sequence joins TRBV24-1 and TRBJ2-1; D is possibly TRBD1 or TRBD2 (5 bases each). The V end lost 2 bases, the J end lost 0 bases, and 16 bases lay between the germline ends. The CDR3 is 18 amino acids. The germline gives CDR1 KGHDR, CDR2 SFDVKD. For the CDR3, the DNA is TGTGCCACCAGTGATTCGGAGTGGGGACGGAGCTCCTACAATGAGCAGTTCTTC. This encodes CATSDSEWGRSSYNEQFF.

The chain carries TRBV9 and TRBJ2-1; TRBD2 matches 7 bases. CDR3 length: 14 amino acids. The V gene end was trimmed by 4 bases and the J gene end by 4 bases; junction bases not matched to a gene: 5. Per germline, CDR1 SGDLS and CDR2 YYNGEE. In nucleotides, the CDR3 is TGTGCCAGCAGCCGCGGGGGATTTTACAATGAGCAGTTCTTC. Translated: CASSRGGFYNEQFF.